The clone carrying this T cell receptor (beta chain) appeared a few times. What it recognizes is unknown. One entry per CDR3 protein, called by TCRdb with MiXCR from the RT-PCR reads. The sample has 800,000 to 1,000,000 distinct CDR3 sequences; around 21% are singletons. The data were taken from a study of response to subunit inactivated influenza vaccine. Study-wide points: Authors suggested each seasonal influenza vaccination recruits few new T cells.

The V and J ends lost 4 bases and 1 base, in that order; junction bases with no gene match: 6. This CDR3 comprises 16 residues. Looked up from germline, CDR1 is SGHDT and CDR2 is YYEEEE. Material: PBMCs from blood, obtained about 5 days after vaccination. The origin of this receptor is a man aged 50 to 59 who received an inactivated influenza vaccine. V usage is TRBV5-6 and J usage is TRBJ2-1; 9 positions agree with TRBD2. This chain's CDR3 is CASSDIAGASYNEQFF. The CDR3 region has the DNA TGTGCCAGCAGCGATATAGCGGGAGCTTCCTACAATGAGCAGTTCTTC.